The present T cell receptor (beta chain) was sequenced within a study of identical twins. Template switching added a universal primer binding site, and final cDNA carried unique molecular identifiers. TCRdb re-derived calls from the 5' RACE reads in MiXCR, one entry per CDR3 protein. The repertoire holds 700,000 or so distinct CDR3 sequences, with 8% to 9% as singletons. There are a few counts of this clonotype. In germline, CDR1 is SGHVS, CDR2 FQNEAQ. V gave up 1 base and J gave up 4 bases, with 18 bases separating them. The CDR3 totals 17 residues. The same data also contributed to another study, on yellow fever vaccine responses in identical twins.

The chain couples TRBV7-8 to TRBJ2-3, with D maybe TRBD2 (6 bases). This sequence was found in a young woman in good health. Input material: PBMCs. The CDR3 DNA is TGTGCCAGCAGCTTAGGACTTGGGCTAGCGAGTTCAGATACGCAGTATTTT. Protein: CASSLGLGLASSDTQYF. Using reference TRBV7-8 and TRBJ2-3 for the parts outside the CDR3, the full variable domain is GAGVSQSPRYKVAKRGQDVALRCDPISGHVSLFWYQQALGQGPEFLTYFQNEAQLDKSGLPSDRFFAERPEGSVSTLKIQRTQQEDSAVYLCASSLGLGLASSDTQYFGPGTRLTVL.